Each of the 20 T cell receptor beta chains below was sequenced from the same sample in a study of T cells in Graves' hyperthyroidism and ophthalmopathy. From RNA transcripts, TCR beta CDR3 regions were amplified. The HTBI primer set served for first-round RT-PCR of the TCR CDR3. One entry per CDR3 protein, called by TCRdb with MiXCR from the multiplex PCR reads. Here the sample spans 390,000 or so distinct CDR3 sequences, 14% to 15% being singletons. The sequencing input was blood. These receptors were obtained from a man in his late teens or twenties with Graves' ophthalmopathy.

This clonotype occurred many times. The chain employs TRBV6-2 or TRBV6-3 and TRBJ1-1; maybe TRBD1 (5 bases). The CDR3 is 15 residues long. Germline V CDR1 and CDR2: MNHEY, SVGEGT. The V end was cut by 0 bases, the J end by 5 bases, with 13 bases between. The DNA for the CDR3 is TGTGCCAGCAGTTACTCGGATGCAGGGAGGACTGAAGCTTTCTTT. This translates into CASSYSDAGRTEAFF.

The V call is TRBV29-1, the J call TRBJ1-1; no definite D call. The V and J ends lost 5 bases and 1 base respectively, with 14 bases between them. The CDR3 is 14 amino acids. Looked up from germline, CDR1 is SQVTM and CDR2 is ANQGSEA. The CDR3 bases are TGCAGCGTTTACGACGACACCAAGAACACTGAAGCTTTCTTT. This sequence encodes CSVYDDTKNTEAFF.

Concerning this clonotype itself: Possible read error: a much larger clone is one base away. The chain links TRBV30 to TRBJ1-5; 9 bases line up with TRBD1. The CDR3 totals 15 residues. Germline V gene sequence: CDR1 GTSNPN, CDR2 SVGIG (reference sequence). CDR3 sequence: CAGSVPGQGAQPQHF. The CDR3 DNA reads as TGTGCCGGGAGTGTCCCGGGACAGGGAGCTCAGCCCCAGCATTTT.

V gene TRBV20-1 combines with J gene TRBJ1-2; D might be TRBD1 (6 bases). Germline V CDR1 and CDR2: DFQATT, SNEGSKA (reference sequence). The CDR3 has 14 amino acids. Trimming removed 0 bases from V and 8 bases from J, with 16 bases in between. The DNA of the CDR3 is TGCAGTGCTAGAGACCCCGTGGGGGGGCGAGGCTACACCTTC. Residues: CSARDPVGGRGYTF.

This clonotype was counted ten times or more. The chain employs TRBV11-2 and TRBJ2-5; unclear D gene. The length of the CDR3 is 15 residues. CDR1 is SGHAT, CDR2 FQNNGV, per germline. The V end lost 0 bases, the J end lost 0 bases, and 8 bases lay between the germline ends. CDR3 loop: CASSLEWQNQETQYF. The CDR3 DNA follows: TGTGCCAGCAGCTTAGAATGGCAGAACCAAGAGACCCAGTACTTC.

This clonotype occurred many times. The gene calls are TRBV12-3 or TRBV12-4 and TRBJ2-5; D gene uncertain. Trimming took 1 base from V and 4 from J, leaving 4 bases between them. This CDR3 is built from 12 residues. This CDR3 is CASSLGVETQYF. DNA for the CDR3: TGTGCCAGCAGTTTAGGGGTAGAGACCCAGTACTTC.

V and J are TRBV5-1 and TRBJ2-3; 11 bases line up with TRBD1. Germline V lookup: CDR1 SGHRS, CDR2 YFSETQ. V lost 4 bases and J lost 6; bases outside the gene matches: 7. This CDR3 has 15 amino acids. The CDR3 DNA reads as TGCGCCAGCAGCCGAGGACAGGGGGCATGGGATACGCAGTATTTT. Protein sequence: CASSRGQGAWDTQYF. The full variable domain, in which reference TRBV5-1 and TRBJ2-3 provide the parts outside the CDR3, is KAGVTQTPRYLIKTRGQQVTLSCSPISGHRSVSWYQQTPGQGLQFLFEYFSETQRNKGNFPGRFSGRQFSNSRSEMNVSTLELGDSALYLCASSRGQGAWDTQYFGPGTRLTVL.

This clonotype was recorded many times. The chain links TRBV7-9 to TRBJ2-7; 12 nucleotides agree with TRBD1. Germline V gene lookup returns CDR1 SEHNR and CDR2 FQNEAQ (reference sequence). V lost 1 base, J lost 3 bases, and 1 base stayed unmatched. CDR3 length: 15 amino acids. The CDR3 nucleotides read TGTGCCAGCAGCTTAGGGGACAGGGGGCTCTACGAGCAGTACTTC. Protein: CASSLGDRGLYEQYF.

This clonotype was counted many times. The chain couples TRBV7-9 to TRBJ2-3; the D is unclear. CDR3 size: 13 residues. With 2 bases removed from V and 5 bases from J, the gap between germline ends came to 8 bases. The germline gives CDR1 SEHNR, CDR2 FQNEAQ (reference sequence). The CDR3 spells CASSLNQVDTQYF. As DNA, the CDR3 is TGTGCCAGCAGCTTAAACCAAGTAGATACGCAGTATTTT.

The chain recombines TRBV4-1 with TRBJ2-7; 7 nucleotides agree with TRBD2. CDR1 and CDR2 from the germline V gene are MGHRA and YSYEKL. The CDR3 is made up of 15 amino acids. V gave up 5 bases and J gave up 2 bases; unmatched junction bases: 9. The chain's CDR3 is CASSFLASGAYEQYF. The CDR3 DNA reads as TGCGCCAGCAGCTTTCTGGCTAGCGGTGCCTACGAGCAGTACTTC.

There are many counts of this clonotype. V usage is TRBV5-1 and J usage is TRBJ2-7, with 7 bases aligning to TRBD1. Losses at the gene ends were 4 bases for V and 0 bases for J; bases not matched to a gene: 7. Looked up from germline, CDR1 is SGHRS and CDR2 is YFSETQ. The length of the CDR3 is 15 residues. In DNA form, the CDR3 reads TGCGCCAGCAGCCTCCGGGACAGAGACTCCTACGAGCAGTACTTC. Amino acids: CASSLRDRDSYEQYF. Filled out from reference TRBV5-1 and TRBJ2-7, the complete variable domain reads KAGVTQTPRYLIKTRGQQVTLSCSPISGHRSVSWYQQTPGQGLQFLFEYFSETQRNKGNFPGRFSGRQFSNSRSEMNVSTLELGDSALYLCASSLRDRDSYEQYFGPGTRLTVT.

This clonotype was seen more than once but under ten times. The chain links TRBV12-3 or TRBV12-4 to TRBJ1-2; D possibly corresponds to TRBD1 (5 bases). CDR3 length: 11 amino acids. CDR3 amino acids: CSQEGDYGYTF. The CDR3 DNA reads as TGTTCACAGGAAGGGGACTATGGCTACACCTTC.

There are many counts of this clonotype. The chain carries TRBV20-1 and TRBJ2-3; 9 bases line up with TRBD2. The CDR3 runs 15 residues. The junction had 8 bases not matched to a gene; V was cut back by 5 bases and J by 2 bases. CDR1 and CDR2 from the germline V gene are DFQATT and SNEGSKA (reference sequence). CDR3 coding DNA: TGCAGTGCTTCCTGGACTAGCGACTCCACAGATACGCAGTATTTT. This gives the protein CSASWTSDSTDTQYF.

This clonotype was seen at least ten times. The chain recombines TRBV9 with TRBJ2-5, with 9 nucleotides matching TRBD2. CDR3 size: 18 residues. Looked up from germline, CDR1 is SGDLS and CDR2 is YYNGEE. The trim removed 2 bases at V and 5 bases at J, leaving 16 bases unmatched. The CDR3 is CASSVSFLVAGVLETQYF. The DNA for the CDR3 is TGTGCCAGCAGCGTTTCATTCTTGGTAGCGGGGGTGCTCGAGACCCAGTACTTC. Drawing the rest from reference TRBV9 and TRBJ2-5, the complete variable domain is DSGVTQTPKHLITATGQRVTLRCSPRSGDLSVYWYQQSLDQGLQFLIQYYNGEERAKGNILERFSAQQFPDLHSELNLSSLELGDSALYFCASSVSFLVAGVLETQYFGPGTRLLVL.

This clonotype has a count of ten or more. This chain uses TRBV5-1 with TRBJ2-3; the match to TRBD2 covers 8 bases. Germline lookup yields CDR1 SGHRS and CDR2 YFSETQ. The V and J ends lost 6 bases and 5 bases, in that order; junction bases with no gene match: 8. There are 14 residues in the CDR3. The CDR3 reads CASTYGGAGDTQYF. CDR3 in DNA: TGCGCCAGCACCTACGGGGGGGCGGGAGATACGCAGTATTTT.

This clonotype was seen at least ten times. The V call is TRBV7-9, the J call TRBJ2-1; 10 nucleotides align to TRBD1. Per the germline V gene, CDR1 is SEHNR and CDR2 is FQNEAQ (reference sequence). The ends lost 2 bases at V and 7 bases at J; junction bases unmatched: 5. This CDR3 is built from 15 residues. The CDR3 bases are TGTGCCAGCAGCTTAATGACAGGGGGCCCGAATGAGCAGTTCTTC. It encodes CASSLMTGGPNEQFF.

The sample holds many counts of this clonotype. This chain joins TRBV3-1 and TRBJ1-2; D gene uncertain. CDR3 size: 17 residues. CDR1 is LGHDT and CDR2 is YNNKEL in the germline V gene (reference sequence). Trimming took 3 bases from V and 2 from J, leaving 19 bases between them. The CDR3 reads CASSQDRRPGGNYGYTF. CDR3 DNA: TGTGCCAGCAGCCAGGATCGACGGCCAGGTGGGAACTATGGCTACACCTTC.

Note on this clonotype: The germline gene is not matched at one end of the junction; a read error may be the cause. V usage is TRBV24-1 and J usage is TRBJ1-2; D is perhaps TRBD1 (6 bases). From germline, CDR1 is KGHDR and CDR2 SFDVKD. The CDR3 length is 13 residues. CDR3 protein: CATSVDRNYVYTF. DNA for the CDR3: TGTGCCACCAGTGTCGACAGGAACTATGTCTACACCTTC.

On this clonotype itself: At one of its ends the junction is not consistent with the germline gene, which may arise from a read error. The chain is built from TRBV6-1 and TRBJ1-6; D is perhaps TRBD1 (5 bases). The CDR3 sequence is 15 residues long. CDR1 MNHNS and CDR2 SASEGT come from the germline V gene. The CDR3 nucleotides are TGTGCCAGCAGCGTAAGGGGCGCCTATAATCCACCCCTCCACTTT. It specifies CASSVRGAYNPPLHF.

The V and J genes are TRBV2 and TRBJ2-2, with D maybe TRBD1 (6 bases). Looked up from germline, CDR1 is SNHLY and CDR2 is FYNNEI. The ends were cut back, 6 bases at V and 2 bases at J, with 13 bases in the middle. This CDR3 has 15 residues. CDR3 protein: CASRWGLKNTGELFF. The CDR3 nucleotides read TGTGCCAGCAGGTGGGGGCTAAAAAACACCGGGGAGCTGTTTTTT.